The 20 T cell receptor beta chains in this list originate from one sample, sequenced in a study of early T cells in non-severe SARS-CoV-2 infection. TCRdb used MiXCR to reprocess the 5' RACE reads, holding one entry per CDR3 protein. The sample includes tens of thousands of distinct CDR3 sequences, roughly 9.1% seen only once; the top ten take 7.6%. The input for sequencing was whole blood, taken at baseline. Source of these receptors: an adult who was a healthcare worker with PCR-confirmed SARS-CoV-2 infection or an uninfected control (not recorded which).

This chain uses TRBV7-9 with TRBJ1-6; D perhaps matches TRBD1 (6 bases). V was trimmed by 0 bases and J by 12 bases, leaving 15 bases between them. CDR1 and CDR2 (germline): SEHNR, FQNEAQ (reference sequence). The CDR3 runs to 15 residues. As DNA, the CDR3 is TGTGCCAGCAGCTTAGCCTCCCGGGGGGCTGGACCCCTCCACTTT. Its protein is CASSLASRGAGPLHF.

As concerns this clonotype: This may be a read error: a much more frequent sequence differs by one nucleotide. The chain uses TRBV5-6 and TRBJ2-3, with D uncertain. V was shortened by 2 bases and J by 2 bases, with 0 bases between the two germline ends. Germline-derived CDR1 and CDR2 are SGHDT and YYEEEE. There are 11 residues in the CDR3. This CDR3 reads CASSFTDTQYF. CDR3 bases: TGTGCCAGCAGCTTCACAGATACGCAGTATTTT.

This clonotype occurred many times. The chain joins TRBV5-1 to TRBJ1-1; D not resolved. V gave up 0 bases and J gave up 0 bases, with 9 bases separating them. The CDR3 has 15 residues. Germline loops: CDR1 SGHRS, CDR2 YFSETQ. This CDR3 is CASSLASGLNTEAFF. CDR3 sequence (DNA): TGCGCCAGCAGCTTGGCGAGCGGGTTGAACACTGAAGCTTTCTTT.

This clonotype was recorded once. The rearrangement links TRBV30 to TRBJ1-1; D unclear. The ends were cut back, 3 bases at V and 7 bases at J, with 9 bases in the middle. CDR1 GTSNPN and CDR2 SVGIG come from the germline V gene (reference sequence). The CDR3 extends over 11 amino acids. This CDR3 is CAWSARVEAFF. In DNA, the CDR3 is TGTGCCTGGAGCGCGAGGGTTGAAGCTTTCTTT.

With respect to this clonotype: One end of the junction fails to match germline, which may point to a read error. The V gene is TRBV7-3, the J gene TRBJ1-1; no reliable D call. This CDR3 has 13 amino acids. In germline, CDR1 is SGHTA, CDR2 FQGTGA. In DNA, the CDR3 is TGTACCAGCAGCTTCGGGCCGAACACTGAAGCTTTCTTT. It codes for CTSSFGPNTEAFF.

This clonotype was seen repeatedly, ten times or more. The chain is built from TRBV5-1 and TRBJ1-4; TRBD1 matches at 7 bases. The CDR3 consists of 15 residues. Germline lookup yields CDR1 SGHRS and CDR2 YFSETQ. J lost 7 bases, V lost 5 bases, and 11 bases had no gene match. This CDR3 is CASSSTGVIGEKLFF. The CDR3, as DNA: TGCGCCAGCAGTTCCACAGGGGTGATTGGTGAAAAACTGTTTTTT.

This clonotype was detected a few times. The chain joins TRBV6-5 to TRBJ1-2; 9 nucleotides agree with TRBD1. The CDR3 is made up of 13 amino acids. After removal of 2 bases from V and 8 bases from J, the junction contained 3 bases not matched to a gene. The germline CDR1 and CDR2 sequences are MNHEY and SVGAGI. CDR3 loop: CASSYGDREGYTF. Written as DNA, the CDR3 is TGTGCCAGCAGTTACGGGGACAGGGAAGGCTACACCTTC.

This clonotype has ten or more counts. J is TRBJ2-1 and V is TRBV6-2 or TRBV6-3; 9 bases fit TRBD1. Germline V gene lookup returns CDR1 MNHEY and CDR2 SVGEGT. The CDR3 consists of 16 residues. With 0 bases clipped from V and 7 bases from J, the junction kept 7 bases outside the gene matches. CDR3 amino acids: CASSYSRGQGVNEQFF. The CDR3 DNA reads TGTGCCAGCAGTTACTCGAGGGGACAGGGTGTGAATGAGCAGTTCTTC.

This clonotype was seen repeatedly, ten times or more. The gene calls are TRBV5-1 and TRBJ1-1; no reliable D call. Trimming took off 0 bases at V and 1 base at J, with 13 bases between the two ends. CDR1 is SGHRS, CDR2 YFSETQ, per germline. There are 16 residues in the CDR3. The chain's CDR3 is CASSLAVNGRNTEAFF. CDR3 coding DNA: TGCGCCAGCAGCTTGGCGGTGAACGGAAGGAACACTGAAGCTTTCTTT.

This clonotype was detected many times. This chain links TRBV27 with TRBJ2-1; D is ambiguous. This CDR3 is built from 12 residues. Trimming shortened V by 4 bases and J by 4 bases, and 5 bases separated the two germline ends. Germline V CDR1 and CDR2: MNHEY, SMNVEV (reference sequence). The CDR3: CASSSDYNEQFF. The CDR3, as DNA: TGTGCCAGCAGTTCAGATTACAATGAGCAGTTCTTC.

The chain combines TRBV7-7 with TRBJ2-1; 8 positions agree with TRBD1. The CDR3 has 13 amino acids. The V and J ends lost 5 bases and 8 bases, in that order; junction bases with no gene match: 5. The germline gives CDR1 SSHAT, CDR2 FNYEAQ (reference sequence). In nucleotides, the CDR3 is TGTGCCAGCAGCCCGGACAGGGCCCATGAGCAGTTCTTC. This sequence encodes CASSPDRAHEQFF.

This clonotype was observed many times. The CDR3 reads CASRQGIADTQYF. The CDR3 nucleotides read TGTGCCAGCAGACAGGGTATAGCAGATACGCAGTATTTT. The chain uses TRBV27 and TRBJ2-3; perhaps TRBD1 as D (6 bases). Germline CDR1 MNHEY, CDR2 SMNVEV (reference sequence). Trimming removed 6 bases from V and 4 bases from J, with 11 bases in between. This CDR3 is built from 13 residues.

This clonotype occurred a few times. This chain links TRBV5-4 with TRBJ1-4, with TRBD1 matching 7 bases. Trimming cost V 4 bases and J 8 bases; bases outside gene matches: 5. The germline gives CDR1 SGHNT, CDR2 YYREEE (reference sequence). The CDR3 loop spans 13 amino acids. In DNA, the CDR3 is TGTGCCAGCAGCCGGGGACAGAACGAAAAACTGTTTTTT. Protein product: CASSRGQNEKLFF.

This clonotype was detected a few times. V usage is TRBV3-1 and J usage is TRBJ2-7; 10 bases align to TRBD2. The CDR3 extends over 15 amino acids. CDR1 is LGHDT and CDR2 is YNNKEL in the germline V gene (reference sequence). J gave up 0 bases and V 6 bases, and 5 bases lay outside the gene matches. The CDR3 DNA follows: TGTGCCAGCAGTGCAGCGGGGGGGAACTCCTACGAGCAGTACTTC. Its translation: CASSAAGGNSYEQYF.

This chain uses TRBV15 with TRBJ2-2; D gene unclear. The ends were cut back, 5 bases at V and 6 bases at J, with 13 bases in the middle. This CDR3 is 14 amino acids long. CDR1 and CDR2 (germline): LNHNV, YYDKDF (reference sequence). CDR3 loop: CATSVDPRAGELFF. The CDR3 region has the DNA TGTGCCACCAGCGTGGACCCGCGCGCCGGGGAGCTGTTTTTT.

The CDR3 sequence: CASSPQQGLDTEAFF. The CDR3 DNA follows: TGTGCCAGCAGCCCTCAACAGGGTTTGGACACTGAAGCTTTCTTT. V and J are TRBV9 and TRBJ1-1, with TRBD1 as a possible D gene (6 bases). Trimming took 4 bases from V and 3 from J, leaving 16 bases between them. Germline lookup yields CDR1 SGDLS and CDR2 YYNGEE. The CDR3 length is 15 residues.

The table lists this clonotype with a few counts. This chain connects TRBV12-3 or TRBV12-4 to TRBJ2-1; the D gene is possibly TRBD1 (6 bases). V lost 7 bases, J lost 4 bases, and 11 bases lay in between. This CDR3 has 13 residues. Here the CDR3 reads CASTLGGYNEQFF. The CDR3 DNA sequence: TGTGCCAGCACCTTAGGGGGTTACAATGAGCAGTTCTTC.

This clonotype was counted at least ten times. The rearrangement uses TRBV7-6 and TRBJ2-2; no definite D call. Trimming pared 2 bases from V and 2 bases from J, leaving 0 bases between. The CDR3 covers 12 residues. Germline V gene lookup returns CDR1 SGHVS and CDR2 FNYEAQ. The CDR3 protein is CASSLNTGELFF. The CDR3 bases are TGTGCCAGCAGCTTAAACACCGGGGAGCTGTTTTTT.

This chain connects TRBV12-3 or TRBV12-4 to TRBJ1-2; D possibly corresponds to TRBD1 (6 bases). CDR3 size: 15 residues. The germline V and J ends were trimmed by 3 bases and 8 bases, with 19 bases remaining between them. In DNA form, the CDR3 reads TGTGCCAGCAGTTTGGGGGACACCTACTATGGGGGCTACACCTTC. Its translation is CASSLGDTYYGGYTF.

This clonotype has at least ten counts. J is TRBJ1-2 and V is TRBV12-3 or TRBV12-4; the D is unclear. V lost 8 bases and J 5 bases, leaving 21 bases between the germline ends. The CDR3 length is 15 residues. The CDR3: CASLGGSGTGYGYTF. The CDR3 coding sequence is TGTGCCAGCCTTGGAGGTTCGGGAACGGGGTATGGCTACACCTTC.